The 2 T cell receptor beta chains reported below all come from one sample, sequenced in a study of PD-L1 blockade in urothelial cancer. Specified time point: peripheral blood 6 weeks after treatment start. The table came from immunoSEQ multiplex PCR; TCRdb's copy has only in-frame clones and leaves some out. The sample gives under 30,000 clones, 75% to 85% of which show up once; around 3.3% is in the top ten. This specimen consisted of PBMCs, obtained around atezolizumab (anti-PD-L1) treatment. The receptors shown here come from a man in his 70s with urothelial cancer.

This chain uses TRBV7-6 with TRBJ2-3; D is ambiguous. CDR1 is SGHVS, CDR2 FNYEAQ, per germline. With 0 bases removed from V and 1 base from J, the gap between germline ends came to 5 bases. The CDR3 sequence is 14 residues long. In DNA, the CDR3 is TGTGCCAGCAGCTTAGCCCCTGGCACAGATACGCAGTATTTT. It is translated as CASSLAPGTDTQYF.

This sequence joins TRBV7-2 and TRBJ2-1; 9 bases match TRBD2. This CDR3 is 18 amino acids long. With V trimmed by 5 bases and J by 7 bases, 18 bases remained unmatched. Looked up from germline, CDR1 is SGHTA and CDR2 is FQGNSA. The CDR3 protein is CASSPGGRGRAGLNEQFF. The CDR3 DNA reads TGTGCCAGCAGCCCAGGAGGGCGCGGGAGGGCCGGGTTGAATGAGCAGTTCTTC.